These 26 T cell receptor beta chains originate from one sample sequenced in a study of T cells after posttransplantation cyclophosphamide. Sequenced by immunoSEQ multiplex PCR; TCRdb stores in-frame clones only, minus some. The sample carries approximately 19,000 clones, 85% to 90% recorded once. Controls had myeloablative marrow grafts with methotrexate and calcineurin inhibitor, sampled at 1 year. This specimen was PBMCs, taken around 370 days after allogeneic stem cell transplant with calcineurin inhibitor and methotrexate. Receptor source: a female patient younger than 45 who received an allogeneic stem cell transplant from an unrelated donor, was CMV-positive, and had acute and chronic GVHD. These T cells may partly come from the graft donor.

The V call is TRBV6-5, the J call TRBJ2-2, with D possibly being TRBD2 (6 bases). The CDR3 is made up of 14 amino acids. Trimming left V 10 bases short and J 4 bases short, with 16 bases between. The germline V gene has CDR1 MNHEY and CDR2 SVGAGI. CDR3 protein: CATALGLFTGELFF. CDR3 DNA: TGTGCCACCGCATTGGGACTTTTCACCGGGGAGCTGTTTTTT.

This sequence joins TRBV30 and TRBJ1-3; D is unresolved. The CDR3 contains 13 residues. Trimming removed 7 bases at V and 0 bases at J, with 10 bases between. Germline assignment: CDR1 GTSNPN and CDR2 SVGIG (reference sequence). CDR3 nucleotides: TGTGCCTCGGCGGTGGGCTCTGGAAACACCATATATTTT. Its protein is CASAVGSGNTIYF.

DNA of the CDR3: TGTGCCAGCAGCGTCAACAGCCCGAGCTCTGGAAACACCATATATTTT. Protein sequence: CASSVNSPSSGNTIYF. This chain uses TRBV9 with TRBJ1-3; D is ambiguous. CDR1 and CDR2 (germline): SGDLS, YYNGEE. The length of the CDR3 is 16 residues. The V end was cut by 2 bases, the J end by 0 bases, with 12 bases between.

The chain has TRBV7-8 and TRBJ1-1; 10 positions agree with TRBD1. The CDR3 length is 15 residues. Unmatched junction bases numbered 1, after V lost 1 base and J lost 2 bases. CDR1 and CDR2 from the germline V gene are SGHVS and FQNEAQ. CDR3: CASSLGTGGNTEAFF. CDR3 nucleotides: TGTGCCAGCAGCTTAGGGACAGGGGGAAACACTGAAGCTTTCTTT.

This chain links TRBV30 with TRBJ2-1; TRBD2 matches 7 bases. CDR3 length equals 15 residues. CDR1 and CDR2 (germline): GTSNPN, SVGIG (reference sequence). The V and J ends lost 0 bases and 2 bases, in that order; junction bases with no gene match: 4. The CDR3 protein is CAWSVSGDPYNEQFF. The CDR3 DNA reads as TGTGCCTGGAGTGTAAGCGGGGATCCCTACAATGAGCAGTTCTTC.

The genes are TRBV4-1 and TRBJ2-3; 7 bases agree with TRBD1. CDR1 is MGHRA and CDR2 is YSYEKL in the germline V gene. This CDR3 is 14 amino acids long. V trimming: 3 bases; J trimming: 2 bases; junction bases outside the gene matches: 2. CDR3 DNA sequence: TGCGCCAGCAGCCACGACAGGGTCACAGATACGCAGTATTTT. Protein sequence: CASSHDRVTDTQYF.

The rearrangement joins TRBV9 to TRBJ2-2, with D possibly being TRBD1 (7 bases). The V gene lost 3 bases and the J gene lost 6 bases, with 21 bases spanning the gap. Looked up from germline, CDR1 is SGDLS and CDR2 is YYNGEE. This CDR3 has 17 residues. DNA for the CDR3: TGTGCCAGCAGCGCGGGACAGTCCAGAACGGGGGCCGGGGAGCTGTTTTTT. Protein sequence: CASSAGQSRTGAGELFF. Drawing the rest from reference TRBV9 and TRBJ2-2, the complete variable domain is DSGVTQTPKHLITATGQRVTLRCSPRSGDLSVYWYQQSLDQGLQFLIQYYNGEERAKGNILERFSAQQFPDLHSELNLSSLELGDSALYFCASSAGQSRTGAGELFFGEGSRLTVL.

The J gene is TRBJ1-3, the V gene TRBV30, with D possibly being TRBD1 (5 bases). CDR3 length: 17 residues. Per the germline V gene, CDR1 is GTSNPN and CDR2 is SVGIG (reference sequence). V lost 5 bases and J 0 bases, leaving 20 bases between the germline ends. CDR3 nucleotides: TGTGCCTGGGGTCGTGGGGGGACCTTGAGCTCTGGAAACACCATATATTTT. It encodes CAWGRGGTLSSGNTIYF. The full variable domain, completed using reference TRBV30 and TRBJ1-3, is SQTIHQWPATLVQPVGSPLSLECTVEGTSNPNLYWYRQAAGRGLQLLFYSVGIGQISSEVPQNLSASRPQDRQFILSSKKLLLSDSGFYLCAWGRGGTLSSGNTIYFGEGSWLTVV.

This sequence joins TRBV27 and TRBJ2-5, with no clear D. The CDR3 is 14 amino acids. Germline V gene sequence: CDR1 MNHEY, CDR2 SMNVEV (reference sequence). Trimming left V 5 bases short and J 7 bases short, with 17 bases between. The CDR3 bases are TGTGCCAGCAGTCCCGACCGAGCGTCGGGGACCCAGTACTTC. Protein: CASSPDRASGTQYF.

The chain combines TRBV5-1 with TRBJ2-2; D is perhaps TRBD2 (6 bases). The V gene lost 0 bases and the J gene lost 0 bases, with 18 bases spanning the gap. Germline assignment: CDR1 SGHRS and CDR2 YFSETQ. This CDR3 comprises 19 residues. The CDR3 loop is CASSLVIGFGGANTGELFF. DNA for the CDR3: TGCGCCAGCAGCTTGGTCATTGGGTTCGGGGGAGCGAACACCGGGGAGCTGTTTTTT.

This clone appeared once. DNA of the CDR3: TGCGCCAGCAGCCAAGATCAGCGGGGGGGGAACACCGGGGAGCTGTTTTTT. Protein: CASSQDQRGGNTGELFF. The chain employs TRBV4-1 and TRBJ2-2; the match to TRBD2 covers 10 bases. The CDR3 consists of 17 residues. The V segment lost 0 bases and the J segment 1 base; nucleotides outside the gene matches: 2. Looked up from germline, CDR1 is MGHRA and CDR2 is YSYEKL.

CDR3 bases: TGTGCCAGCAGCACTGACAGGTTTGCGAACACCGGGGAGCTGTTTTTT. This encodes CASSTDRFANTGELFF. The chain recombines TRBV13 with TRBJ2-2, with TRBD1 as a possible D gene (6 bases). The germline V and J ends were trimmed by 5 bases and 0 bases, with 13 bases remaining between them. Germline V gene data show CDR1 as PRHDT and CDR2 as FYEKMQ (reference sequence). This CDR3 is 16 amino acids long.

In this sample, this clone turned up once. The J gene is TRBJ1-1, the V gene TRBV18; 7 bases line up with TRBD1. Per germline, CDR1 KGHSH and CDR2 LQKENI. V lost 2 bases to trimming and J lost 0 bases; unmatched junction nucleotides: 6. This CDR3 is built from 16 residues. CDR3 bases: TGTGCCAGCTCACCATACAGGGGTCTCATGAACACTGAAGCTTTCTTT. Its protein is CASSPYRGLMNTEAFF. Filled out from reference TRBV18 and TRBJ1-1, the complete variable domain reads NAGVMQNPRHLVRRRGQEARLRCSPMKGHSHVYWYRQLPEEGLKFMVYLQKENIIDESGMPKERFSAEFPKEGPSILRIQQVVRGDSAAYFCASSPYRGLMNTEAFFGQGTRLTVV.

This sequence joins TRBV5-1 and TRBJ1-2; weak D call: TRBD1 (5 bases). This CDR3 is 14 amino acids long. V was trimmed by 0 bases and J by 6 bases, leaving 12 bases between them. CDR1 and CDR2 (germline): SGHRS, YFSETQ. CDR3 DNA sequence: TGCGCCAGCAGCTTGGCCTCTCGGGGGGATGGCTACACCTTC. Translating gives CASSLASRGDGYTF.

This sequence joins TRBV6-1 and TRBJ2-2, with 10 positions matching TRBD2. CDR1 and CDR2 from the germline V gene are MNHNS and SASEGT. With 2 bases clipped from V and 6 bases from J, the junction kept 12 bases outside the gene matches. The CDR3 spans 18 residues. CDR3 coding DNA: TGTGCCAGCAGTGAACTGTGGCCTAGCGGGAGTTACCCCGGGGAGCTGTTTTTT. As protein: CASSELWPSGSYPGELFF.

This rearrangement joins TRBV5-1 to TRBJ1-5; maybe TRBD1 (5 bases). CDR3 length: 15 residues. CDR1 is SGHRS and CDR2 is YFSETQ in the germline V gene. Trimming removed 5 bases at V and 1 base at J, with 13 bases between. The DNA for the CDR3 is TGCGCCAGCAGTAAAGGGGTTGGGAGCAATCAGCCCCAGCATTTT. It specifies CASSKGVGSNQPQHF.

V usage is TRBV6-5 and J usage is TRBJ1-2; D not certain. Germline CDR1 reads MNHEY; CDR2 reads SVGAGI. The CDR3 has 11 residues. V dropped 6 bases and J dropped 4 bases, with 6 bases sitting between them. The CDR3 nucleotides read TGTGCCAGCAGCAGCGCCTATGGCTACACCTTC. Translation gives CASSSAYGYTF.

The genes are TRBV19 and TRBJ1-1, with no clear D. Germline V gene data show CDR1 as LNHDA and CDR2 as SQIVND (reference sequence). CDR3 size: 15 residues. With 1 base removed from V and 0 bases from J, the gap between germline ends came to 9 bases. The CDR3 protein is CASSIGQVMNTEAFF. CDR3 bases: TGTGCCAGTAGTATAGGTCAGGTTATGAACACTGAAGCTTTCTTT. Full variable domain (missing parts from reference TRBV19 and TRBJ1-1): DGGITQSPKYLFRKEGQNVTLSCEQNLNHDAMYWYRQDPGQGLRLIYYSQIVNDFQKGDIAEGYSVSREKKESFPLTVTSAQKNPTAFYLCASSIGQVMNTEAFFGQGTRLTVV.

This sequence joins TRBV9 and TRBJ1-1; 7 positions match TRBD1. Germline V gene sequence: CDR1 SGDLS, CDR2 YYNGEE. V gave up 2 bases and J gave up 1 base; unmatched junction bases: 5. The CDR3 is made up of 15 amino acids. The CDR3 nucleotides read TGTGCCAGCAGCGTCACGGGACAGTCGAACACTGAAGCTTTCTTT. Translating it yields CASSVTGQSNTEAFF.

The chain is built from TRBV29-1 and TRBJ2-4; TRBD1 aligns across 7 bases. Germline trimming cut 8 bases from V and 6 bases from J; bases unmatched to any gene: 4. This CDR3 spans 11 amino acids. The germline CDR1 and CDR2 sequences are SQVTM and ANQGSEA. This CDR3 reads CSTRQGNIQYF. The DNA for the CDR3 is TGCAGCACCCGACAGGGAAACATTCAGTACTTC.

The chain couples TRBV30 to TRBJ1-5; D is undetermined. Germline lookup yields CDR1 GTSNPN and CDR2 SVGIG (reference sequence). The CDR3 runs 13 residues. V shed 0 bases and J shed 9 bases, with 12 bases lying between them. The CDR3 reads CAWSVRAKRPQHF. In nucleotides, the CDR3 is TGTGCCTGGAGTGTACGCGCTAAGAGGCCCCAGCATTTT. The variable domain in full, completed from reference TRBV30 and TRBJ1-5, reads SQTIHQWPATLVQPVGSPLSLECTVEGTSNPNLYWYRQAAGRGLQLLFYSVGIGQISSEVPQNLSASRPQDRQFILSSKKLLLSDSGFYLCAWSVRAKRPQHFGDGTRLSIL.

This clone has a single count. The chain uses TRBV19 and TRBJ2-3; 9 bases match TRBD2. The germline gives CDR1 LNHDA, CDR2 SQIVND (reference sequence). There are 15 residues in the CDR3. The ends lost 7 bases at V and 7 bases at J; junction bases unmatched: 12. CDR3 sequence reads: CASNPMRGRGNTQYF. DNA for the CDR3: TGTGCCAGTAACCCCATGCGCGGGAGGGGCAATACGCAGTATTTT.

The chain links TRBV27 to TRBJ2-7; 9 positions match TRBD1. The junction had 11 bases not matched to a gene; V was cut back by 6 bases and J by 2 bases. Per the germline V gene, CDR1 is MNHEY and CDR2 is SMNVEV (reference sequence). The CDR3 sequence is 16 residues long. CDR3 in DNA: TGTGCCAGCAGGGGATACAGGGGGCGGTCGGCCTACGAGCAGTACGTC. Translated: CASRGYRGRSAYEQYV.

The rearrangement joins TRBV29-1 to TRBJ1-1; TRBD1 might be the D (5 bases). CDR3 length equals 11 residues. Trimming cost V 4 bases and J 7 bases, with 10 bases left between them. The germline CDR1 and CDR2 sequences are SQVTM and ANQGSEA. CDR3 nucleotide sequence: TGCAGCGTTGTCCCCAGGGATGAAGCTTTCTTT. Translating it yields CSVVPRDEAFF.

This clone was detected once. V and J are TRBV9 and TRBJ2-7, with D perhaps matching TRBD1 (6 bases). The CDR3 extends over 17 amino acids. Germline assignment: CDR1 SGDLS and CDR2 YYNGEE. Trimming removed 0 bases from V and 4 bases from J, with 20 bases in between. The CDR3 region has the DNA TGTGCCAGCAGCGTAGGAATCCGGGCGACAGGCGAATACGAGCAGTACTTC. It translates to CASSVGIRATGEYEQYF. Full variable domain (rest looked up from reference TRBV9 and TRBJ2-7): DSGVTQTPKHLITATGQRVTLRCSPRSGDLSVYWYQQSLDQGLQFLIQYYNGEERAKGNILERFSAQQFPDLHSELNLSSLELGDSALYFCASSVGIRATGEYEQYFGPGTRLTVT.

This clone was recorded only once. J is TRBJ2-7 and V is TRBV11-3; maybe TRBD2 (6 bases). The CDR3 loop spans 13 amino acids. Germline V lookup: CDR1 SGHNT, CDR2 YENEEA. The ends were cut back, 2 bases at V and 6 bases at J, with 11 bases in the middle. This chain's CDR3 is CASSLKGRGEQYF. The CDR3 nucleotides are TGTGCCAGCAGCTTAAAGGGGCGGGGCGAGCAGTACTTC.